This T cell receptor beta chain was obtained from a study of cytomegalovirus exposure and HLA in healthy donors. The donors comprised healthy bone marrow donors. Study-wide points: Under in vitro conditions, a few CMV-associated chains were confirmed as specific for CMV antigens. Reports indicated that the classifier achieved high specificity and sensitivity in diagnosing cytomegalovirus status. Presence/absence analyses rested on an assumption that sequencing depth was roughly uniform across donors.

Use of 60 Vbeta and 13 Jbeta primers characterized the PCR. The repertoire was sequenced with immunoSEQ multiplex PCR; TCRdb's copy has only in-frame clones and lacks some. The sample includes approximately 100,000 clones, 10% of them seen just once. Regarding this clone: Its antigen is still unknown.

The sequence came from a man between 40 and 49 years old in good health and CMV-seropositive. The specimen sequenced was PBMCs.

Written as DNA, the CDR3 is TGTGCCACCAGACCCGGAGGATCTGGAAACACCATATATTTT. The encoded protein is CATRPGGSGNTIYF. The chain combines TRBV15 with TRBJ1-3; D call uncertain. The V gene lost 6 bases and the J gene lost 1 base, with 10 bases spanning the gap. Germline values: CDR1 LNHNV, CDR2 YYDKDF (reference sequence). The CDR3 sequence is 14 residues long.